This TCR beta chain was documented in a study of blood T cell repertoires in COVID-19. The overall study: From the United States, Italy and Spain came samples of acute and convalescent COVID-19. From T cells, B-cell-depleted T cells, or PBMCs came the material, which was cDNA or gDNA.

Original handling: Nucleated cell number was recorded as an estimate derived from reference gene primer amplification. Some clones are missing from TCRdb's copy, which holds only in-frame ones; the method was immunoSEQ multiplex PCR. That table gives V, J and clone size, and the DNA gave D and trimming. The repertoire holds about 120,000 clones, more than 85% seen once, with about 18% in the top ten. This TCR was sampled from a human donor with acute or convalescent COVID-19. The donor label of this sample is uncertain. Material for sequencing was peripheral blood.

The CDR3, as DNA: TGTGCCAGCAGGTCGGCGGGACGGGGAAATCAGCCCCAGCATTTT. Its protein is CASRSAGRGNQPQHF. V and J are TRBV6-5 and TRBJ1-5; possible D gene TRBD1, 5 bases. The germline CDR1 and CDR2 sequences are MNHEY and SVGAGI. This CDR3 contains 15 residues. Trimming stripped 6 bases from V and 4 bases from J, with 16 bases between.